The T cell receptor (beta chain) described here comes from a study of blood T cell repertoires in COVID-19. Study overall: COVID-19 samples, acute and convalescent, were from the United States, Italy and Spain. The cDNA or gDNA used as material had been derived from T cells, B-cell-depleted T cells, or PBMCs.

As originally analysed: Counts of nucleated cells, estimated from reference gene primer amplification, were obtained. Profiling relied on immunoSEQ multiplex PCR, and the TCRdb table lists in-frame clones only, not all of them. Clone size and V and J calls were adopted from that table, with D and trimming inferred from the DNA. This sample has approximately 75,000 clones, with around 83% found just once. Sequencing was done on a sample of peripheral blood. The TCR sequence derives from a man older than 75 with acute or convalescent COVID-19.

CDR3: CASSLRMSLEAFF. The CDR3 coding sequence is TGTGCCAGCAGCCTTCGTATGTCGTTAGAAGCTTTCTTT. The chain links TRBV3-1 (or the pseudogene TRBV3-2) to TRBJ1-1; D gene ambiguous. Germline loops: CDR1 LGHDT, CDR2 YNNKEL (reference sequence). V lost 4 bases, J lost 8 bases, and 14 bases lay in between. The CDR3 is 13 residues long.